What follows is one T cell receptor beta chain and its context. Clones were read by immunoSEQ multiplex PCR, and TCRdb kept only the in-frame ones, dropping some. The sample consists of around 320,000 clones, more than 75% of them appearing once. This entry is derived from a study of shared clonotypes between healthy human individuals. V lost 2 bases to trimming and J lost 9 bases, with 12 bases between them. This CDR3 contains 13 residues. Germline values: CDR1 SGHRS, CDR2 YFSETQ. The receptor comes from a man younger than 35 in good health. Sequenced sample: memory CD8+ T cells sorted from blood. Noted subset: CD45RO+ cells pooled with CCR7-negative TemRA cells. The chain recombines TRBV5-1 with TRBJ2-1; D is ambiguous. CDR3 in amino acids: CASSFPTESEQFF. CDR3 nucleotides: TGCGCCAGCAGCTTCCCTACAGAAAGTGAGCAGTTCTTC.